One sample yielded the 9 T cell receptor beta chains listed below, sequenced in a study of blood T cell repertoires in COVID-19. Some clones are missing from TCRdb's copy, which holds only in-frame ones; the method was immunoSEQ multiplex PCR. The sample includes nearly 60,000 clones, around 90% of them seen just once. The material sequenced was peripheral blood. These receptors originate from a man between 60 and 75 years old with active COVID-19.

The gene calls are TRBV30 and TRBJ1-1; D is undetermined. Germline V gene data show CDR1 as GTSNPN and CDR2 as SVGIG (reference sequence). Between the trimmed V and J ends, which lost 4 bases and 11 bases, there was a span of 17 bases. This CDR3 contains 12 residues. The CDR3 DNA follows: TGTGCCTGGACTAAAAACCCATGGGAGGCTTTCTTT. Amino acid sequence: CAWTKNPWEAFF.

This chain uses TRBV15 with TRBJ2-1; the D gene is possibly TRBD2 (5 bases). The CDR3 sequence is 16 residues long. Trimming took 0 bases from V and 7 from J, leaving 16 bases between them. Looked up from germline, CDR1 is LNHNV and CDR2 is YYDKDF (reference sequence). The CDR3 region is CATSREAGGALNEQFF. CDR3 nucleotides: TGTGCCACCAGCAGAGAGGCAGGAGGAGCGTTGAATGAGCAGTTCTTC.

The chain employs TRBV28 and TRBJ1-5; D is perhaps TRBD1 (5 bases). The V gene lost 7 bases and the J gene lost 3 bases, with 10 bases spanning the gap. Germline-derived CDR1 and CDR2 are MDHEN and SYDVKM. The CDR3 has 13 amino acids. CDR3 region: CASTPGVNQPQHF. The CDR3 DNA reads as TGTGCCAGCACCCCGGGGGTCAATCAGCCCCAGCATTTT. The variable domain in full, with the rest retrieved from reference TRBV28 and TRBJ1-5, is DVKVTQSSRYLVKRTGEKVFLECVQDMDHENMFWYRQDPGLGLRLIYFSYDVKMKEKGDIPEGYSVSREKKERFSLILESASTNQTSMYLCASTPGVNQPQHFGDGTRLSIL.

The chain combines TRBV4-2 with TRBJ2-5; D might be TRBD2 (5 bases). Germline assignment: CDR1 LGHNA and CDR2 YNFKEQ. The V end lost 4 bases, the J end lost 5 bases, and 20 bases lay between the germline ends. The CDR3 consists of 16 residues. The CDR3 sequence: CASSPPTDFKTETQYF. The CDR3 DNA reads TGTGCCAGCAGCCCCCCGACGGACTTTAAAACTGAGACCCAGTACTTC.

This clone turned up a few times. The chain has TRBV5-1 and TRBJ2-5; D gene unclear. Trimming shortened V by 0 bases and J by 4 bases, and 13 bases separated the two germline ends. CDR1 is SGHRS and CDR2 is YFSETQ in the germline V gene. The CDR3 runs to 15 residues. The CDR3 is CASSLEAGRGETQYF. In DNA form, the CDR3 reads TGCGCCAGCAGCTTGGAGGCAGGTCGTGGAGAGACCCAGTACTTC.

The chain links TRBV18 to TRBJ1-5; 7 bases match TRBD1. CDR1 and CDR2 (germline): KGHSH, LQKENI. The trim removed 6 bases at V and 4 bases at J, leaving 6 bases unmatched. The CDR3 consists of 14 residues. The CDR3 nucleotides are TGTGCCAGCTCGTCCACAGGGGCAAATCAGCCCCAGCATTTT. Translation: CASSSTGANQPQHF. Based on the CDR3 plus reference TRBV18 and TRBJ1-5, the full variable domain is NAGVMQNPRHLVRRRGQEARLRCSPMKGHSHVYWYRQLPEEGLKFMVYLQKENIIDESGMPKERFSAEFPKEGPSILRIQQVVRGDSAAYFCASSSTGANQPQHFGDGTRLSIL.

The V gene is TRBV5-1, the J gene TRBJ2-2, with a possible D match to TRBD1 (7 bases). Germline V lookup: CDR1 SGHRS, CDR2 YFSETQ. The ends were cut back, 4 bases at V and 2 bases at J, with 12 bases in the middle. This CDR3 has 15 residues. The CDR3 sequence: CASSTQGGNTGELFF. The CDR3 coding sequence is TGCGCCAGCAGCACTCAGGGGGGCAACACCGGGGAGCTGTTTTTT.

V is TRBV18 and J is TRBJ2-1; 8 bases are shared with TRBD2. Germline values: CDR1 KGHSH, CDR2 LQKENI. The J segment lost 5 bases and the V segment lost 6 bases, leaving 6 bases of the junction unmatched. The CDR3 contains 14 residues. The CDR3 loop reads CASSGLALDNEQFF. The CDR3 region has the DNA TGTGCCAGCTCCGGACTAGCTCTCGACAATGAGCAGTTCTTC.

This clone was seen once. V and J are TRBV10-3 and TRBJ1-1, with D hard to call. In germline, CDR1 is ENHRY, CDR2 SYGVKD. This CDR3 comprises 15 residues. Trimming shortened V by 10 bases and J by 4 bases, and 22 bases separated the two germline ends. This CDR3 reads CATLEDGGSRTEAFF. In DNA form, the CDR3 reads TGTGCCACCCTAGAGGACGGCGGGAGTCGCACTGAAGCTTTCTTT.